This T cell receptor (beta chain) was sequenced in a study of cytomegalovirus exposure and HLA in healthy donors. Trimming pared 7 bases from V and 14 bases from J, leaving 17 bases between. The germline V gene has CDR1 SNHLY and CDR2 FYNNEI. The CDR3 length is 11 residues. This clone was observed a handful of times. Vbeta (60) and Jbeta (13) primers were used in the PCR. The data were produced by immunoSEQ multiplex PCR, yet TCRdb's version contains in-frame clones alone and is incomplete. The data show 110,000 to 150,000 clones, with roughly 84% seen just once and over 2% held by the top ten. The chain couples TRBV2 to TRBJ1-2; unclear D gene. Sequencing was carried out using PBMCs. This receptor was taken from a boy between 2 and 10 years old in good health and CMV-seronegative. For the CDR3, the DNA is TGTGCCAGCACCATACTTGTGGAACTAACCTTC. Translated, it gives CASTILVELTF.